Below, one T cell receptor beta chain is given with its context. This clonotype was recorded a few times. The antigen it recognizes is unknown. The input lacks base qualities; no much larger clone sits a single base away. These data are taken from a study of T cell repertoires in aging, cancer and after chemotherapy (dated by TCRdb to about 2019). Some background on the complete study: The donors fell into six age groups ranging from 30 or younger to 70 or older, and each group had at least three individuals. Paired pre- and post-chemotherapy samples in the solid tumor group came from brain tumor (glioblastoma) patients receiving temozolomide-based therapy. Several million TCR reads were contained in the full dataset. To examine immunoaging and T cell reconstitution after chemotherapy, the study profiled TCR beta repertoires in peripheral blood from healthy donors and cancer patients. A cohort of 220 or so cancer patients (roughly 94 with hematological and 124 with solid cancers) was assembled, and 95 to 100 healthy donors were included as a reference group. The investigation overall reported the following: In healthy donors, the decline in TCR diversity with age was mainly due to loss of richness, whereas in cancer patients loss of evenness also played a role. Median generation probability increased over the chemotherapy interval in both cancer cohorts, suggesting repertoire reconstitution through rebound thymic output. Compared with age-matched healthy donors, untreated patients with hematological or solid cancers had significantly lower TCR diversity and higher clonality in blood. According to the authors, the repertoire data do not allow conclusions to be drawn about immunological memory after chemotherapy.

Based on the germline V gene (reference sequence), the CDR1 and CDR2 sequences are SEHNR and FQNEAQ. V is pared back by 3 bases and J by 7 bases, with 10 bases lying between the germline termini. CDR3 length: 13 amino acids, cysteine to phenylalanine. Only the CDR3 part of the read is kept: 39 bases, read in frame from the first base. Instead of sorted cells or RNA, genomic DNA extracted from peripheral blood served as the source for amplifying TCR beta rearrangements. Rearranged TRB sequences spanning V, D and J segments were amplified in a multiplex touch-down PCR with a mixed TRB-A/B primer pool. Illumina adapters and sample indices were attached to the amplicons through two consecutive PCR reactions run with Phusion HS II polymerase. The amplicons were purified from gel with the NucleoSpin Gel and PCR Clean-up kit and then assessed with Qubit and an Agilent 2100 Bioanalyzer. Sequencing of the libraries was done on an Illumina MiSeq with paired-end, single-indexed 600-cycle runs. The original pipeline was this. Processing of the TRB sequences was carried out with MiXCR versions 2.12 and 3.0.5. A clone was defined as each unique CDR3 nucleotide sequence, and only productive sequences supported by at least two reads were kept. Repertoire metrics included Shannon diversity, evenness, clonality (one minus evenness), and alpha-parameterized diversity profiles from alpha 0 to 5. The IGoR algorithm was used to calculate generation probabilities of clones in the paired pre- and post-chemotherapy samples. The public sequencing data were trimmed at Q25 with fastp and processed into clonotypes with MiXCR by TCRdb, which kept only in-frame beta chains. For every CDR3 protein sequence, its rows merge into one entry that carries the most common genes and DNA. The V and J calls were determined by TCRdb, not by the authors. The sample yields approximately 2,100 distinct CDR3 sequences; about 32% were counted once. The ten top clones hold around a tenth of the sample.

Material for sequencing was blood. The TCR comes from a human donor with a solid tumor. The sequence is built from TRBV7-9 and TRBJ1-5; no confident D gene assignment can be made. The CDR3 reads CASSFVGMQPQHF. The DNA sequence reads TGTGCCAGCAGCTTTGTAGGGATGCAGCCCCAGCATTTT.